One and the same sample provided the 17 T cell receptor beta chains below, sequenced in a study of blood T cell repertoires in COVID-19. Repertoires were generated with immunoSEQ multiplex PCR, while TCRdb's copy carries only in-frame clones and drops some. This table holds about 45,000 clones, roughly nine tenths found once. The sample taken for sequencing was peripheral blood. The receptor source for this set is an elderly woman with active COVID-19.

This clone has a handful of counts. This chain connects TRBV19 to TRBJ1-1; D is perhaps TRBD1 (6 bases). The CDR3 loop spans 14 amino acids. The V gene's germline CDR1 is LNHDA and CDR2 SQIVND (reference sequence). The V end lost 4 bases, the J end lost 3 bases, and 12 bases lay between the germline ends. The CDR3 DNA sequence: TGTGCCAGTAGTAGCGGGGGCTTGGACACTGAAGCTTTCTTT. It is translated as CASSSGGLDTEAFF.

Only a few counts were recorded for this clone. The chain has TRBV5-1 and TRBJ1-4; 7 nucleotides match TRBD1. Trimming removed 0 bases from V and 8 bases from J; junction bases left unmatched: 7. The CDR3 sequence is 15 residues long. From germline, CDR1 is SGHRS and CDR2 YFSETQ. The CDR3 protein is CASSLGQGGGEKLFF. CDR3 nucleotide sequence: TGCGCCAGCAGCTTGGGGCAGGGGGGTGGAGAAAAACTGTTTTTT. Complete variable domain (other parts from reference TRBV5-1 and TRBJ1-4): KAGVTQTPRYLIKTRGQQVTLSCSPISGHRSVSWYQQTPGQGLQFLFEYFSETQRNKGNFPGRFSGRQFSNSRSEMNVSTLELGDSALYLCASSLGQGGGEKLFFGSGTQLSVL.

The rearrangement links TRBV28 to TRBJ1-5; D gene ambiguous. Per the germline V gene, CDR1 is MDHEN and CDR2 is SYDVKM. V was trimmed by 5 bases and J by 2 bases, leaving 10 bases between them. The CDR3 sequence is 14 residues long. The CDR3 reads CASSERAGNQPQHF. The CDR3 DNA is TGTGCCAGCAGTGAGAGGGCGGGCAATCAGCCCCAGCATTTT.

The chain joins TRBV5-4 to TRBJ2-7; 11 positions agree with TRBD2. CDR3 size: 15 residues. V lost 0 bases to trimming and J lost 2 bases; unmatched junction nucleotides: 1. Germline CDR1 is SGHNT and CDR2 is YYREEE (reference sequence). The CDR3 region is CASSLELAGAYEQYF. The CDR3 DNA is TGTGCCAGCAGCTTGGAACTAGCGGGGGCCTACGAGCAGTACTTC.

The CDR3 DNA follows: TGTGCCAGTGCAGTGCAGGACAAAAACTATGGCTACACCTTC. It is translated as CASAVQDKNYGYTF. This sequence joins TRBV19 and TRBJ1-2; tentatively, D is TRBD1 (5 bases). Germline V CDR1 and CDR2: LNHDA, SQIVND (reference sequence). The germline V and J ends were trimmed by 8 bases and 2 bases, with 15 bases remaining between them. The CDR3 spans 14 residues. Supplemented by reference TRBV19 and TRBJ1-2, the full variable domain reads DGGITQSPKYLFRKEGQNVTLSCEQNLNHDAMYWYRQDPGQGLRLIYYSQIVNDFQKGDIAEGYSVSREKKESFPLTVTSAQKNPTAFYLCASAVQDKNYGYTFGSGTRLTVV.

The rearrangement uses TRBV24-1 and TRBJ1-2, with D possibly being TRBD1 (5 bases). This CDR3 comprises 13 residues. The V and J ends lost 0 bases and 8 bases respectively, with 9 bases between them. Germline CDR1 KGHDR, CDR2 SFDVKD. Here the CDR3 DNA reads TGTGCCACCAGTGATTTGCAGGGCCAAGGCTACACCTTC. Translating gives CATSDLQGQGYTF.

The chain employs TRBV4-2 and TRBJ1-4; D uncertain. V shed 0 bases and J shed 3 bases, with 5 bases lying between them. The V gene's germline CDR1 is LGHNA and CDR2 YNFKEQ. The CDR3 consists of 14 residues. CDR3 sequence reads: CASSQDLSNEKLFF. For the CDR3, the DNA is TGTGCCAGCAGCCAAGATCTCTCTAATGAAAAACTGTTTTTT.

This chain uses TRBV3-1 (or the pseudogene TRBV3-2) with TRBJ2-2; 10 bases agree with TRBD1. J lost 5 bases, V lost 3 bases, and 0 bases had no gene match. The CDR3 has 14 residues. Germline CDR1 reads LGHDT; CDR2 reads YNNKEL (reference sequence). In DNA form, the CDR3 reads TGTGCCAGCAGCCAGGGACAGGGGACCGGGGAGCTGTTTTTT. Its protein product is CASSQGQGTGELFF.

This clone was observed a few times. The CDR3 coding sequence is TGTGCCAGCAGTTTATTGTCCGGGATGGAGACCCAGTACTTC. Protein: CASSLLSGMETQYF. The V gene is TRBV28, the J gene TRBJ2-5, with a tentative D call TRBD2 (5 bases). V lost 1 base and J lost 5, with 11 bases in between. The CDR3 consists of 14 residues. From germline, CDR1 is MDHEN and CDR2 SYDVKM.

V is TRBV6-5 and J is TRBJ1-1; no reliable D call. Germline V gene sequence: CDR1 MNHEY, CDR2 SVGAGI. The germline V and J ends were trimmed by 3 bases and 4 bases, with 9 bases remaining between them. The CDR3 length is 13 residues. In DNA, the CDR3 is TGTGCCAGCAGTTATAGTCTCGCCACTGAAGCTTTCTTT. The encoded protein is CASSYSLATEAFF.

The chain links TRBV19 to TRBJ1-1, with D perhaps matching TRBD1 (5 bases). This CDR3 region has 12 residues. Trimming shortened V by 4 bases and J by 4 bases, and 7 bases separated the two germline ends. CDR1 and CDR2 (germline): LNHDA, SQIVND (reference sequence). The CDR3 spells CASSNGGTEAFF. In DNA, the CDR3 is TGTGCCAGTAGTAACGGGGGCACTGAAGCTTTCTTT.

This clone is a singleton in its sample. This sequence joins TRBV18 and TRBJ1-5; 9 positions match TRBD1. CDR1 KGHSH and CDR2 LQKENI come from the germline V gene. The CDR3 consists of 17 residues. Trimming at V came to 5 bases and at J to 2 bases, leaving 10 bases not matched to a gene. CDR3 amino acids: CASSARTGDMGNQPQHF. In DNA, the CDR3 is TGTGCCAGCTCAGCGCGGACAGGGGATATGGGCAATCAGCCCCAGCATTTT.

The genes are TRBV27 and TRBJ1-5; no clear D. CDR3 length: 13 residues. Germline CDR1 and CDR2: MNHEY and SMNVEV (reference sequence). V lost 9 bases and J 0 bases, leaving 9 bases between the germline ends. The CDR3 reads CARALCSNQPQHF. CDR3 nucleotides: TGTGCCAGAGCACTGTGTAGCAATCAGCCCCAGCATTTT.

In its sample, this clone was seen once. The chain combines TRBV24-1 with TRBJ1-3, with 7 bases matching TRBD1. The CDR3 spans 18 residues. The V gene's germline CDR1 is KGHDR and CDR2 SFDVKD. Trimming at V came to 2 bases and at J to 0 bases, leaving 9 bases not matched to a gene. The CDR3 loop reads CATSDSTNRGHSGNTIYF. Written as DNA, the CDR3 is TGTGCCACCAGTGATTCCACCAACAGGGGACACTCTGGAAACACCATATATTTT.

The V and J genes are TRBV6-4 and TRBJ2-5; D unclear. Per germline, CDR1 MRHNA and CDR2 SNTAGT. Trimming cost V 0 bases and J 5 bases, with 4 bases left between them. The CDR3 is 12 residues long. CDR3 coding DNA: TGTGCCAGCAGTGACTCGAGGGAGACCCAGTACTTC. It specifies CASSDSRETQYF.

The chain employs TRBV2 and TRBJ1-2; 8 nucleotides line up with TRBD1. There are 15 residues in the CDR3. Germline assignment: CDR1 SNHLY and CDR2 FYNNEI. Trimming cost V 3 bases and J 5 bases; bases outside gene matches: 8. This chain's CDR3 is CASSDLGQDLYGYTF. CDR3 bases: TGTGCCAGCAGTGACCTGGGACAGGATCTTTATGGCTACACCTTC.

This clone has only one observation. V gene TRBV20-1 combines with J gene TRBJ2-7; TRBD2 matches 9 bases. The CDR3 sequence is 15 residues long. The germline CDR1 and CDR2 sequences are DFQATT and SNEGSKA (reference sequence). J lost 5 bases, V lost 3 bases, and 11 bases had no gene match. The CDR3 sequence: CSASSARGGQDEQYF. CDR3 DNA: TGCAGTGCTAGTTCGGCGCGGGGGGGCCAGGACGAGCAGTACTTC.